The 26 T cell receptor beta chains below were found in one sample sequenced in a study of blood T cell repertoires in COVID-19. Clones were read by immunoSEQ multiplex PCR, and TCRdb kept only the in-frame ones, dropping some. The sample records 110,000 or so clones, roughly 89% being singletons. Sequences were obtained from peripheral blood. The receptors here all came from a human donor with acute or convalescent COVID-19. The donor label of this sample is uncertain.

The chain has TRBV28 and TRBJ1-6, with 8 bases aligning to TRBD1. Per germline, CDR1 MDHEN and CDR2 SYDVKM. Unmatched junction bases numbered 4, after V lost 5 bases and J lost 7 bases. This CDR3 comprises 14 residues. The CDR3 DNA follows: TGTGCCAGCAGTCAGGGACAGGAAAATTCACCCCTCCACTTT. This encodes CASSQGQENSPLHF.

V gene TRBV6-6 combines with J gene TRBJ1-1, with D unresolved. Germline CDR1 reads MNHNY; CDR2 reads SVGAGI (reference sequence). V lost 3 bases and J 0 bases, leaving 8 bases between the germline ends. The CDR3 covers 14 residues. This CDR3 reads CASSYGGMNTEAFF. Written as DNA, the CDR3 is TGTGCCAGCAGTTATGGCGGAATGAACACTGAAGCTTTCTTT.

The V and J genes are TRBV4-3 and TRBJ1-4; the D gene is possibly TRBD1 (5 bases). Trimming stripped 0 bases from V and 7 bases from J, with 12 bases between. This CDR3 region has 15 residues. CDR1 is LGHNA, CDR2 YSLEER, per germline. The CDR3 DNA is TGCGCCAGCAGCCAAGATCTGGTGACAGTTGAAAAACTGTTTTTT. Residues: CASSQDLVTVEKLFF.

The rearrangement joins TRBV21-1 to TRBJ1-3; the D call TRBD1 from the table was never checked on the DNA. TRBV21-1 is recorded as a pseudogene. There are 21 residues in the CDR3. The CDR3 coding sequence is TGTGCCAGCAAGTCAACCGTGGTTCCCAAAACAGGATCCTGGTCTGGAAACACCATATATTTT. Translated, it gives CASKSTVVPKTGSWSGNTIYF.

This chain connects TRBV6-5 to TRBJ2-2; a weak D match, TRBD2 (6 bases). Germline V CDR1 and CDR2: MNHEY, SVGAGI. The CDR3 length is 13 residues. V lost 1 base to trimming and J lost 8 bases, with 8 bases between them. This CDR3 is CASSYWEDGELFF. CDR3 DNA sequence: TGTGCCAGCAGTTACTGGGAGGATGGGGAGCTGTTTTTT.

This clone came up a few times. The chain combines TRBV5-5 with TRBJ1-1, with 7 positions matching TRBD1. CDR3 size: 17 residues. Trimming removed 4 bases from V and 0 bases from J; junction bases left unmatched: 12. Germline V gene sequence: CDR1 SGHKS, CDR2 YYEKEE (reference sequence). The CDR3 loop is CASSPRTGGIMNTEAFF. The CDR3 DNA follows: TGTGCCAGCAGCCCTCGGACAGGAGGGATCATGAACACTGAAGCTTTCTTT.

This clone has more than one count but fewer than ten. The CDR3 reads CASSNQRQGGSPLHF. CDR3 nucleotide sequence: TGTGCCAGCTCAAACCAGCGCCAGGGTGGTTCACCCCTCCACTTT. This chain links TRBV18 with TRBJ1-6; D is possibly TRBD1 (5 bases). Trimming removed 5 bases at V and 9 bases at J, with 17 bases between. The CDR3 has 15 residues. Germline V gene data show CDR1 as KGHSH and CDR2 as LQKENI.

The J gene is TRBJ2-2, the V gene TRBV5-1; 8 positions agree with TRBD1. Germline V gene lookup returns CDR1 SGHRS and CDR2 YFSETQ. The length of the CDR3 is 17 residues. After removal of 3 bases from V and 1 base from J, the junction contained 8 bases not matched to a gene. CDR3 nucleotide sequence: TGCGCCAGCAGCTCAAGAACCGGGACAGGGAACACCGGGGAGCTGTTTTTT. This gives the protein CASSSRTGTGNTGELFF. Drawing the rest from reference TRBV5-1 and TRBJ2-2, the complete variable domain is KAGVTQTPRYLIKTRGQQVTLSCSPISGHRSVSWYQQTPGQGLQFLFEYFSETQRNKGNFPGRFSGRQFSNSRSEMNVSTLELGDSALYLCASSSRTGTGNTGELFFGEGSRLTVL.

This chain connects TRBV2 to TRBJ2-3, with TRBD1 identical over 8 bases. V lost 6 bases to trimming and J lost 2 bases; unmatched junction nucleotides: 7. The CDR3 totals 15 residues. Germline assignment: CDR1 SNHLY and CDR2 FYNNEI. In DNA, the CDR3 is TGTGCCAGCAGCGGCCAGGGGGCAAACACAGATACGCAGTATTTT. This encodes CASSGQGANTDTQYF.

V usage is TRBV5-4 and J usage is TRBJ2-2, with TRBD1 as a possible D gene (6 bases). The V end was cut by 5 bases, the J end by 1 base, with 6 bases between. CDR1 SGHNT and CDR2 YYREEE come from the germline V gene (reference sequence). CDR3 length: 13 residues. The CDR3 reads CASRTGNTGELFF. The CDR3, as DNA: TGTGCCAGCAGGACAGGGAACACCGGGGAGCTGTTTTTT. The whole variable domain, filled in from reference TRBV5-4 and TRBJ2-2, reads ETGVTQSPTHLIKTRGQQVTLRCSSQSGHNTVSWYQQALGQGPQFIFQYYREEENGRGNFPPRFSGLQFPNYSSELNVNALELDDSALYLCASRTGNTGELFFGEGSRLTVL.

This rearrangement joins TRBV7-2 to TRBJ2-4; 8 bases map to TRBD2. CDR1 is SGHTA and CDR2 is FQGNSA in the germline V gene. The V and J ends lost 2 bases and 7 bases, in that order; junction bases with no gene match: 4. CDR3 length: 14 amino acids. This CDR3 is CASSLPSGGNIQYF. CDR3 DNA: TGTGCCAGCAGCTTACCGTCGGGAGGGAACATTCAGTACTTC.

V usage is TRBV30 and J usage is TRBJ1-5, with a weak D call TRBD1 (5 bases). The CDR3 is made up of 13 amino acids. CDR1 is GTSNPN, CDR2 SVGIG, per germline (reference sequence). Trimming cost V 0 bases and J 7 bases, with 10 bases left between them. CDR3 nucleotide sequence: TGTGCCTGGAGTGTACAGGACATGCAGCCCCAGCATTTT. Protein product: CAWSVQDMQPQHF.

The CDR3 reads CASSQGTSGSYNEQFF. CDR3 sequence (DNA): TGTGCCAGCAGCCAAGGGACTAGCGGCTCCTACAATGAGCAGTTCTTC. V is TRBV4-2 and J is TRBJ2-1, with 10 bases fitting TRBD2. There are 16 residues in the CDR3. Germline CDR1 LGHNA, CDR2 YNFKEQ. The trim removed 1 base at V and 0 bases at J, leaving 0 bases unmatched.

This chain joins TRBV6-6 and TRBJ1-1; a possible D gene is TRBD1 (5 bases). This CDR3 is built from 16 residues. Deletions cut 2 bases from V and 6 bases from J, with 19 bases between. From germline, CDR1 is MNHNY and CDR2 SVGAGI (reference sequence). CDR3 nucleotides: TGTGCCAGCAGTTACCACACACTCAGGGTAGAATCTGAAGCTTTCTTT. It yields the protein CASSYHTLRVESEAFF.

This clone was seen a handful of times. This chain links TRBV25-1 with TRBJ2-2; tentatively, D is TRBD2 (7 bases). The CDR3 spans 13 residues. Germline CDR1 is MGHDK and CDR2 is SYGVNS. V dropped 7 bases and J dropped 6 bases, with 12 bases sitting between them. The CDR3 region is CASTPGGPGELFF. The CDR3 coding sequence is TGTGCCAGCACCCCGGGGGGCCCCGGGGAGCTGTTTTTT.

The chain couples TRBV4-3 to TRBJ1-2, with 7 positions matching TRBD1. This CDR3 comprises 17 residues. The germline gives CDR1 LGHNA, CDR2 YSLEER. V gave up 0 bases and J gave up 7 bases; unmatched junction bases: 14. CDR3 DNA sequence: TGCGCCAGCAGCCAAGAGAGGTTGGGCAGGGGGGCGAGTGGCTACACCTTC. This encodes CASSQERLGRGASGYTF.

V is TRBV4-1 and J is TRBJ1-2; TRBD1 is a possible D gene (5 bases). This CDR3 is 14 amino acids long. V was trimmed by 1 base and J by 4 bases, leaving 10 bases between them. Germline V gene lookup returns CDR1 MGHRA and CDR2 YSYEKL. For the CDR3, the DNA is TGCGCCAGCAGCCAAGGGCGGGGCGCCTATGGCTACACCTTC. The encoded protein is CASSQGRGAYGYTF.

V gene TRBV27 combines with J gene TRBJ1-1, with D possibly TRBD1 on 6 matching bases. V dropped 1 base and J dropped 3 bases, with 9 bases sitting between them. This CDR3 is 14 amino acids long. Germline V gene data show CDR1 as MNHEY and CDR2 as SMNVEV (reference sequence). The CDR3 DNA reads TGTGCCAGCAGTTTATGGGCAGGGGACACTGAAGCTTTCTTT. Translation: CASSLWAGDTEAFF.

This CDR3 reads CASSFPGTLDSRWNEQFF. The CDR3 nucleotides are TGCGCCAGCAGCTTTCCCGGTACTCTGGACTCCCGGTGGAATGAGCAGTTCTTC. The rearrangement uses TRBV5-1 and TRBJ2-1, with D perhaps matching TRBD2 (5 bases). Germline V gene sequence: CDR1 SGHRS, CDR2 YFSETQ. The CDR3 has 18 residues. V shed 2 bases and J shed 7 bases, with 25 bases lying between them.

The chain combines TRBV12-3 or TRBV12-4 with TRBJ1-5; D uncertain. CDR3 length equals 13 residues. Trimming left V 7 bases short and J 1 base short, with 8 bases between. DNA for the CDR3: TGTGCCAGCAAACGGGAGAGCAATCAGCCCCAGCATTTT. This gives the protein CASKRESNQPQHF.

The chain links TRBV27 to TRBJ2-1; 9 bases match TRBD1. Germline V lookup: CDR1 MNHEY, CDR2 SMNVEV (reference sequence). Trimming cost V 5 bases and J 0 bases; bases outside gene matches: 8. The CDR3 extends over 17 amino acids. The CDR3 is CASSRPGQGYSYNEQFF. The CDR3 DNA reads TGTGCCAGCAGTCGACCGGGACAGGGATACTCCTACAATGAGCAGTTCTTC.

The genes are TRBV30 and TRBJ1-1; 7 nucleotides agree with TRBD1. With V trimmed by 5 bases and J by 1 base, 4 bases remained unmatched. Germline loops: CDR1 GTSNPN, CDR2 SVGIG (reference sequence). The CDR3 runs 13 residues. CDR3 region: CAWSGQTNTEAFF. The CDR3 nucleotides are TGTGCCTGGTCGGGACAGACGAACACTGAAGCTTTCTTT.

The chain carries TRBV29-1 and TRBJ2-7; 11 nucleotides match TRBD2. The germline CDR1 and CDR2 sequences are SQVTM and ANQGSEA. The CDR3 is made up of 14 amino acids. V dropped 4 bases and J dropped 7; count of bases not matched to a gene: 9. This CDR3 reads CSVVPLAGVWEQYF. The CDR3 DNA reads TGCAGCGTTGTTCCACTAGCGGGAGTCTGGGAGCAGTACTTC.

The chain links TRBV10-3 to TRBJ1-2; the match to TRBD1 covers 8 bases. Germline CDR1 is ENHRY and CDR2 is SYGVKD. The junction had 10 bases not matched to a gene; V was cut back by 8 bases and J by 2 bases. The CDR3 has 15 amino acids. CDR3 nucleotide sequence: TGTGCCATCGGACAGGGACTGACAGCGAACTATGGCTACACCTTC. Protein sequence: CAIGQGLTANYGYTF.

J is TRBJ1-5 and V is TRBV4-2, with 7 bases matching TRBD1. J gave up 6 bases and V 2 bases, and 4 bases lay outside the gene matches. CDR1 is LGHNA, CDR2 YNFKEQ, per germline. CDR3 length: 14 amino acids. CDR3 protein: CASSQPDRVQPQHF. The DNA for the CDR3 is TGTGCCAGCAGCCAACCCGACAGGGTTCAGCCCCAGCATTTT.

The rearrangement uses TRBV18 and TRBJ1-1; D unclear. The CDR3 loop spans 15 amino acids. The germline CDR1 and CDR2 sequences are KGHSH and LQKENI. The V end lost 0 bases, the J end lost 0 bases, and 8 bases lay between the germline ends. CDR3 sequence: CASSPPAHMNTEAFF. CDR3 sequence (DNA): TGTGCCAGCTCACCACCGGCACACATGAACACTGAAGCTTTCTTT.